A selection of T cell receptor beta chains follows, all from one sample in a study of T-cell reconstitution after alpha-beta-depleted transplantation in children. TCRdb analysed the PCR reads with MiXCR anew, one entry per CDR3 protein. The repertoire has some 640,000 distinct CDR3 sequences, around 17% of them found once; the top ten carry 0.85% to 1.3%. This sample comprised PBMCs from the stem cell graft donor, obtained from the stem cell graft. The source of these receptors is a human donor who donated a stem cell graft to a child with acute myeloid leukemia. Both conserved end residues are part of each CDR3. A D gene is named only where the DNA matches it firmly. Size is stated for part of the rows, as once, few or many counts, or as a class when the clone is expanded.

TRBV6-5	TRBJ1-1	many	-	CASSYSGTLNTEAFF	TGTGCCAGCAGTTACTCGGGGACATTGAACACTGAAGCTTTCTTT
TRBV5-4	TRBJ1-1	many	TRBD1	CASSVGTDHTEAFF	TGTGCCAGCAGCGTGGGGACAGATCACACTGAAGCTTTCTTT
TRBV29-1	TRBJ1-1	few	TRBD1	CSVDRAPNTEAFF	TGCAGCGTCGACAGGGCCCCTAACACTGAAGCTTTCTTT
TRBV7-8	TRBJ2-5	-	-	CASSSFRRVQETQYF	TGTGCCAGCAGTTCCTTCCGCAGGGTCCAAGAGACCCAGTACTTC
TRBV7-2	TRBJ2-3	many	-	CASSVRATTADTQYF	TGTGCCAGCAGCGTCCGGGCCACGACCGCAGATACGCAGTATTTT
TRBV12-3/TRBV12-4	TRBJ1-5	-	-	CASSPRGVGSNQPQHF	TGTGCCAGCAGCCCACGAGGGGTGGGTAGCAATCAGCCCCAGCATTTT
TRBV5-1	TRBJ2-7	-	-	CASSLEWVLQQYEQYF	TGCGCCAGCAGCTTGGAATGGGTCCTCCAGCAATACGAGCAGTACTTC
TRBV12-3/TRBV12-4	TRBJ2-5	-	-	CASGARTQYF	TGTGCCAGCGGGGCCCGAACCCAGTACTTC
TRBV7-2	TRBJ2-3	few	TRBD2	CASSKIGGGDTQYF	TGTGCCAGCAGCAAAATCGGGGGGGGGGATACGCAGTATTTT
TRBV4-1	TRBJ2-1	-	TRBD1	CASNPIGGGYNEQFF	TGCGCCAGCAACCCAATAGGGGGCGGGTACAATGAGCAGTTCTTC
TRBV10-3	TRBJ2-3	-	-	CAISDGRDTQYF	TGTGCCATCAGTGACGGGAGAGATACGCAGTATTTT
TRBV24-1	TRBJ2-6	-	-	CATSSDRFSGANVLTF	TGTGCCACCAGCTCTGACCGATTCTCTGGGGCCAACGTCCTGACTTTC
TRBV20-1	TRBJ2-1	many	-	CSARDKRTYNEQFF	TGCAGTGCTAGAGATAAGCGGACCTACAATGAGCAGTTCTTC
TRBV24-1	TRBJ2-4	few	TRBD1	CATSDRGGPGNIQYF	TGTGCCACCAGTGACCGAGGGGGCCCAGGGAACATTCAGTACTTC
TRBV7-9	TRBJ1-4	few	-	CASSATGFNEKLFF	TGTGCCAGCAGCGCGACAGGATTTAATGAAAAACTGTTTTTT
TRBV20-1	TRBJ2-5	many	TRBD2	CSARDLSSGGAYQETQYF	TGCAGTGCTAGAGATTTGAGTAGCGGGGGCGCGTACCAAGAGACCCAGTACTTC
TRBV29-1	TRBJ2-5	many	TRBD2	CSVEGLEYPLF	TGCAGCGTCGAAGGACTAGAATACCCACTCTTC
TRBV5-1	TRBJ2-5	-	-	CASSLGIVGQETQYF	TGCGCCAGCAGCCTAGGGATCGTTGGCCAAGAGACCCAGTACTTC
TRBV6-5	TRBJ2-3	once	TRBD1	CASSYYRDRGPDTQYF	TGTGCCAGCAGTTACTACCGGGACAGGGGACCAGATACGCAGTATTTT
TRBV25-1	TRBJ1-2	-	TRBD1	CASSEIGQGAGGYTF	TGTGCCAGCAGTGAAATAGGACAGGGGGCTGGTGGCTACACCTTC
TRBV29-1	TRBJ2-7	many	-	CSVRGNYEQYF	TGCAGCGTTCGAGGGAACTACGAGCAGTACTTC
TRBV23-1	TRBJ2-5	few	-	CASSQSPGSEETQYF	TGCGCCAGCAGTCAATCGCCGGGGTCGGAAGAGACCCAGTACTTC
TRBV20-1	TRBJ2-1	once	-	CSGQNPGLGVGDEQFF	TGCAGTGGGCAGAATCCGGGATTGGGGGTCGGGGATGAGCAGTTCTTC
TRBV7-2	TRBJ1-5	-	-	CASRQTEISQPQHF	TGTGCCAGCAGGCAGACAGAGATAAGTCAGCCCCAGCATTTT
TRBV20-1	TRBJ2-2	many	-	CSARDLGLNTGELFF	TGCAGTGCTAGAGATTTGGGACTGAACACCGGGGAGCTGTTTTTT
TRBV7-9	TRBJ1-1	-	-	CASSLKKEYTEAFF	TGTGCCAGCAGCTTAAAGAAGGAGTACACTGAAGCTTTCTTT
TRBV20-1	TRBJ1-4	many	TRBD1	CSARSGTGDEKLFF	TGCAGTGCTAGATCGGGCACAGGGGACGAAAAACTGTTTTTT
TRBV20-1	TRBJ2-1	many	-	CSAPKRSSYNEQFF	TGCAGTGCGCCAAAGCGGAGCTCCTACAATGAGCAGTTCTTC